Below, 12 T cell receptor beta chains from the same sample are listed, as sequenced in a study of blood T cells in healthy people across ages. For the second PCR, which ran for roughly 6 to 12 cycles, a sample-barcoded 5' primer and a J-beta primer mix were used. TCRdb reanalysed the 5' RACE reads using MiXCR and keeps one entry per CDR3 protein. The sample has around 520,000 distinct CDR3 sequences; around 27% are singletons. These data were also reused for a study on T cells of mothers and their children.

Sequenced material: blood. Every receptor here comes from a boy aged 2 to 10 in good health.

Only a few counts were recorded for this clonotype. V and J are TRBV24-1 and TRBJ2-7; tentative D call: TRBD1 (6 bases). The J call may be incorrect, as the DNA end agrees better with TRBJ2-1. Germline loops: CDR1 KGHDR, CDR2 SFDVKD. This CDR3 is built from 13 residues. CDR3 coding DNA: TGTGCCACCAGACACAGGGATTCCAATGAGCAGTTCTTC. Encoded protein: CATRHRDSNEQFF.

V gene TRBV2 combines with J gene TRBJ1-2, with D uncertain. The V end was cut by 2 bases, the J end by 0 bases, with 4 bases between. CDR3 length: 13 residues. CDR1 is SNHLY and CDR2 is FYNNEI in the germline V gene. CDR3 sequence reads: CASSETANYGYTF. The CDR3 coding sequence is TGTGCCAGCAGTGAAACCGCTAACTATGGCTACACCTTC.

This clonotype was detected only a few times. The chain recombines TRBV7-3 with TRBJ2-3; D gene unclear. Germline CDR1 and CDR2: SGHTA and FQGTGA. The CDR3 runs to 14 residues. Trimming pared 4 bases from V and 3 bases from J, leaving 11 bases between. The CDR3 DNA reads as TGTGCCAGCAGCTACGGCAGAGCGACAGATACGCAGTATTTT. Its protein is CASSYGRATDTQYF.

This clonotype came up a few times. This rearrangement joins TRBV24-1 to TRBJ2-3, with D maybe TRBD2 (5 bases). The CDR3 has 13 residues. V lost 8 bases and J lost 4, with 12 bases in between. Germline V gene sequence: CDR1 KGHDR, CDR2 SFDVKD. CDR3 protein: CATKEDSSDTQYF. CDR3 sequence (DNA): TGTGCCACCAAGGAGGACTCCTCAGATACGCAGTATTTT.

The gene calls are TRBV3-1 and TRBJ2-1; perhaps TRBD2 as D (6 bases). Deletions cut 2 bases from V and 8 bases from J, with 16 bases between. Per the germline V gene, CDR1 is LGHDT and CDR2 is YNNKEL (reference sequence). The CDR3 has 15 residues. CDR3 DNA: TGTGCCAGCAGCCAAAGGAGTGCCCCGGGGGATGAGCAGTTCTTC. As protein: CASSQRSAPGDEQFF.

Written as DNA, the CDR3 is TGTGCCAGCAGCTCGCGACGGGCCTTTCAAGAGACCCAGTACTTC. This encodes CASSSRRAFQETQYF. V and J are TRBV7-7 and TRBJ2-5; D unclear. V shed 4 bases and J shed 2 bases, with 14 bases lying between them. The CDR3 loop spans 15 amino acids. From germline, CDR1 is SSHAT and CDR2 FNYEAQ (reference sequence).

This clonotype was counted a few times. The V call is TRBV29-1, the J call TRBJ2-3, with D perhaps TRBD1 (5 bases). V dropped 5 bases and J dropped 0 bases, with 15 bases sitting between them. Per the germline V gene, CDR1 is SQVTM and CDR2 is ANQGSEA. CDR3 length: 15 residues. Here the CDR3 reads CSVFVRAVSTDTQYF. The CDR3 DNA is TGCAGCGTTTTCGTCAGGGCCGTTAGCACAGATACGCAGTATTTT.

This clonotype was detected only a few times. The chain links TRBV3-1 to TRBJ1-2; TRBD1 is a possible D gene (6 bases). Trimming took 0 bases from V and 6 from J, leaving 14 bases between them. CDR1 is LGHDT, CDR2 YNNKEL, per germline (reference sequence). The CDR3 covers 15 residues. Here the CDR3 DNA reads TGTGCCAGCAGCCAAGATACGGGTAGGGGGAATGGCTACACCTTC. Its translation: CASSQDTGRGNGYTF.

This clonotype was seen a handful of times. The rearrangement joins TRBV5-1 to TRBJ2-7; 9 nucleotides agree with TRBD2. The length of the CDR3 is 14 residues. Per the germline V gene, CDR1 is SGHRS and CDR2 is YFSETQ. Trimming at V came to 7 bases and at J to 0 bases, leaving 5 bases not matched to a gene. CDR3 sequence (DNA): TGCGCCAGCCAAAGAGCGGGGGGCTCCTACGAGCAGTACTTC. Translated: CASQRAGGSYEQYF.

This sequence joins TRBV7-9 and TRBJ1-1, with D unresolved. V dropped 6 bases and J dropped 1 base, with 12 bases sitting between them. The CDR3 has 14 amino acids. CDR1 is SEHNR, CDR2 FQNEAQ, per germline (reference sequence). CDR3 loop: CASRRAAANTEAFF. CDR3 nucleotide sequence: TGTGCCAGCAGACGGGCCGCCGCGAACACTGAAGCTTTCTTT.

This clonotype was counted only a few times. The chain uses TRBV27 and TRBJ2-1; TRBD2 matches 8 bases. Germline CDR1 reads MNHEY; CDR2 reads SMNVEV (reference sequence). J was trimmed by 2 bases and V by 5 bases; bases with no gene match: 14. CDR3 length: 18 residues. The CDR3 reads CASSPLYSPGGAYNEQFF. CDR3 bases: TGTGCCAGCAGTCCCCTCTATTCTCCGGGAGGGGCCTACAATGAGCAGTTCTTC.

The chain couples TRBV5-1 to TRBJ2-3; TRBD2 agrees at 8 bases. The J segment lost 2 bases and the V segment lost 3 bases, leaving 5 bases of the junction unmatched. Germline values: CDR1 SGHRS, CDR2 YFSETQ. CDR3 length: 15 residues. As DNA, the CDR3 is TGCGCCAGCAGCTCTCGGACTAGCATCACAGATACGCAGTATTTT. Its translation is CASSSRTSITDTQYF.